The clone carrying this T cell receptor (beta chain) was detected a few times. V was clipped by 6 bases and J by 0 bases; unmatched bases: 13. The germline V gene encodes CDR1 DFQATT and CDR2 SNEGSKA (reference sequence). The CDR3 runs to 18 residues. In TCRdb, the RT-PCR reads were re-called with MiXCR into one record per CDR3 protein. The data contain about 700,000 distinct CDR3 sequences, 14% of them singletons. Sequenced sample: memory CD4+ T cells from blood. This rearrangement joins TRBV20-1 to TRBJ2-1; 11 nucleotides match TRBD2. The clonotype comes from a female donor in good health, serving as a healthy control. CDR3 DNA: TGCAGTGCCCTCCCTACTAGCGGGAGTAAGAGCTCCTACAATGAGCAGTTCTTC. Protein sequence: CSALPTSGSKSSYNEQFF.